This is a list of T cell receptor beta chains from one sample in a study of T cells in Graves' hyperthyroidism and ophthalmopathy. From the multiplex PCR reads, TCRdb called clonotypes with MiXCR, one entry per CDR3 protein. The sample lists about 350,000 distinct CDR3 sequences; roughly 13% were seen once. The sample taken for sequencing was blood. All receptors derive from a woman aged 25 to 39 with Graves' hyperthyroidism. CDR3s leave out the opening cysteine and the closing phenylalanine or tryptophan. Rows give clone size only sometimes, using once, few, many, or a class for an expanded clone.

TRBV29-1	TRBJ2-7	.	SVRAVGSYEQY
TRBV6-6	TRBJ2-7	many	ASSYFRQDSRYEQY
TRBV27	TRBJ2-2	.	ASSSPPSAENTGELF
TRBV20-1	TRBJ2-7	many	SARDWDPRDEQY
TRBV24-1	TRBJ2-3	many	ATSPRGSQTDTQY
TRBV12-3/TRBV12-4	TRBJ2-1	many	ASSLPPANEQF
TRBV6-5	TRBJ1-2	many	ASSYASGQLGLGYT
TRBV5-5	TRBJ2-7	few	ASSTSSKAYNTRSYEQY
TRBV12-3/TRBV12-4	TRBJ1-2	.	ASSPTDRRYGYT
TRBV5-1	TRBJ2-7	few	ASSYSSGLAGGEQY
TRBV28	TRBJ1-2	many	ASTLHGGYT
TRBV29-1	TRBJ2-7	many	SVEAGTDYEQY
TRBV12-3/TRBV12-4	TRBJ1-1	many	ASKDGQAATEAF
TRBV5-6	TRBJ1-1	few	ASSLNLRGGTEAF
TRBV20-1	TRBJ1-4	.	SARDPSATNEKLF
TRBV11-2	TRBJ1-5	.	ASSLAGTDNQPQH
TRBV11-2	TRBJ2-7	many	ASSPSAGLNSYEQY
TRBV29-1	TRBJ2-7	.	SVQVLPYEQY
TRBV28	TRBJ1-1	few	AHKGGTEAF
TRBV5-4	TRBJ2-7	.	ASSRPGQASYEQY
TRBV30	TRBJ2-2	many	AWNPDLNTGELF
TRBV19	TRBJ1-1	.	ASSLEGRGREAF
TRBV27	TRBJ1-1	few	ASSPHTQGEGAF
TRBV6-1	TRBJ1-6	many	ASSEAPDVNSPLH
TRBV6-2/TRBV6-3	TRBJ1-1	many	ASRPGTGGRNTEAF
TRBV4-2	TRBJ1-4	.	ASSQGATRGAVNEKLF
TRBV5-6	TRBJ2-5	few	ASNDRAGGETQY
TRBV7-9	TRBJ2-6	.	ATFEANVLT
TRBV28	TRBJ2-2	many	ASSRQNTGELF
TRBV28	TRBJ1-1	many	ASSLTGSTEAF
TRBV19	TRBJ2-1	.	ASSIVAGLGGGPGNEQF
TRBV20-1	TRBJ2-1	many	SADYSGSYNEQF
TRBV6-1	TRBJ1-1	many	ASSVRVDTEAF
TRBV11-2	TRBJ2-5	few	ASSLVGTSGLYQETQY
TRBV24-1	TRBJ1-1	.	ATSPGRAGTEAF
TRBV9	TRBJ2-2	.	ASGGNGELF
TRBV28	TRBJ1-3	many	ASSFRGTRNTIY
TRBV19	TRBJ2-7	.	ASSEALPAYEQY
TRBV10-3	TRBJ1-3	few	AISEGFGNTIY
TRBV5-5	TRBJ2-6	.	ASSLRVTSGTSGANVLT
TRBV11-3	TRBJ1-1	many	ASSLDDTEAF
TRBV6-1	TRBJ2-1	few	ASSGGGGRVLNEQF
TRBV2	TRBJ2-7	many	ASSEDYEQY
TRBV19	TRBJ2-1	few	ASNRGGFYNEQF